This TCR beta chain comes out of a study of blood T cell repertoires in COVID-19. About the research overall: Sources were T cells, B-cell-depleted T cells, or PBMCs; the material itself was cDNA or gDNA.

Participant age was roughly 18 to 100 years, and participants resided in about two dozen US areas. Recovered status applied to Cohort 3 donors who had two consecutive negative PCRs. It also applied to those with clearance or with symptom resolution. In the source study's methods: Reference gene primer amplification in the assay estimated nucleated cell counts. Sequenced by immunoSEQ multiplex PCR; TCRdb stores in-frame clones only, minus some. V and J calls and clone size are those listed in that table; D and trimming were worked out from the DNA. There are some 210,000 clones in the sample; over 75% occur only once, and around 9.2% lies in the top ten. The ends lost 4 bases at V and 5 bases at J; junction bases unmatched: 6. The length of the CDR3 is 16 residues. In germline, CDR1 is SGHTA, CDR2 FQGNSA.

This chain joins TRBV7-2 and TRBJ2-2, with 11 positions matching TRBD2. Sequencing was performed on PBMCs or T cells enriched from blood (not recorded which). The TCR comes from a man aged 35 to 55 who had recovered from COVID-19. The CDR3 is CASSYAGTSGTGELFF. CDR3 DNA sequence: TGTGCCAGCAGCTATGCCGGGACTAGCGGAACCGGGGAGCTGTTTTTT.